This T cell receptor beta chain was observed in a study of T cell responses to AZD1222 COVID-19 vaccine. Study background: Investigators merged groups given second doses at roughly 4 or roughly 12 weeks.

Concerning this clone: Its matching antigen is unknown.

Whole-study results and caveats: Repertoire samples came only from after the peak T cell response. The breadth and depth of Spike-specific TCRs increased once two AZD1222 doses had been given. Spike regions recognized by vaccine-associated CD4 TCRs spanned the protein, led by 160-218 and 743-854.

The germline V and J ends were trimmed by 1 base and 0 bases, with 7 bases remaining between them. CDR1 LGHNA and CDR2 YNFKEQ come from the germline V gene. The CDR3 contains 15 residues. Only in-frame clones appear in the TCRdb table, and some are missing; sequencing was by immunoSEQ multiplex PCR. This table holds some 85,000 clones, roughly nine tenths found once. This receptor was taken from an adult in good health. The chain recombines TRBV4-2 with TRBJ2-1, with D uncertain. The source material was peripheral blood, sampled on day 0 of AZD1222 vaccination. CDR3 in DNA: TGTGCCAGCAGCCAAGGGGTCAGCTCCTACAATGAGCAGTTCTTC. It yields the protein CASSQGVSSYNEQFF.